This T cell receptor (beta chain) was recovered during a study of tumor-infiltrating lymphocytes in primary liver carcinoma. General study points: Tumor-adjacent and tumor-blood pairs displayed less overlap than did pairs of tumor regions.

The input was around 500 ng total RNA; TCR beta cDNA was made from it with a constant-region primer. Each TCR beta library was derived from three nested multiplex PCR rounds that employed slightly modified ARM-PCR. TRBV1-TRBV30 forward primers and a C-beta reverse primer were used in the first two PCR rounds, which each ran for 10 cycles. TCRdb recomputed calls from the multiplex PCR reads with MiXCR, one row per CDR3 protein. The sample yields over 250,000 distinct CDR3 sequences, nearly 60% seen once. To note about this clonotype: Its cognate antigen is unknown. Germline is not matched at one junction end, which may reflect a read error.

Blood RNA was derived from unsorted whole blood, and germline DNA was extracted too. The germline V gene encodes CDR1 SGHVS and CDR2 FNYEAQ. This CDR3 is 15 amino acids long. The TCR was taken from a woman under 40 with primary liver carcinoma and hepatitis B virus infection. The chain is built from TRBV7-6 and TRBJ1-4, with 8 bases identical to TRBD1. Sequences were obtained from peripheral blood. CDR3 nucleotides: TGTACCAGCAGCCGACAGGGGTTCATGGGGGAAAAACTGTTTTTT. It translates to CTSSRQGFMGEKLFF.